This entry concerns a single T cell receptor beta chain. No antigen is known for it. The data originate from a study of cytomegalovirus exposure and HLA in healthy donors. On the study more broadly: Around 87 million unique TCRs, all from HLA-typed donors, were included in an early release of the data.

Germline trimming cut 5 bases from V and 5 bases from J; bases unmatched to any gene: 1. The CDR3 extends over 13 amino acids. Germline V lookup: CDR1 SGHRS, CDR2 YFSETQ. Use of 60 Vbeta and 13 Jbeta primers characterized the PCR. Here immunoSEQ multiplex PCR was the method, and the copy in TCRdb shows in-frame clones only, minus some. The table shows approximately 110,000 clones, with around 80% occurring only once. The study's findings and limits: According to an earlier analysis, most TCR beta V segments yielded productive rearrangements about 90% or about 30% of the time. Researchers left out some V segments, among them TRBV6-2 and TRBV6-3, as indistinguishable.

Source material: PBMCs. The chain combines TRBV5-1 with TRBJ2-3; TRBD2 aligns across 11 bases. The sequence was obtained from a woman aged 25 to 45 in good health and CMV-seronegative. DNA for the CDR3: TGCGCCAGCAGGGGGACTAGCGGAGATACGCAGTATTTT. This sequence encodes CASRGTSGDTQYF.